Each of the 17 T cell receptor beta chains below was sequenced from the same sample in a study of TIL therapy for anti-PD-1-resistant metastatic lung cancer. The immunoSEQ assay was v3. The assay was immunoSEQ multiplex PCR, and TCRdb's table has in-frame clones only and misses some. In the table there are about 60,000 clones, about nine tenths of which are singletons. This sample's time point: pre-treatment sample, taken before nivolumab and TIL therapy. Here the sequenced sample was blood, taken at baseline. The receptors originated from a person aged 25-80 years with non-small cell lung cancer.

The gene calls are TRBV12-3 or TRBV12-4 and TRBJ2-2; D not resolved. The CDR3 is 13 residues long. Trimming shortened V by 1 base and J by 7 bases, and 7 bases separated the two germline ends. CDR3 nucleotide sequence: TGTGCCAGCAGTTTAGATGTAATCGGGGAGCTGTTTTTT. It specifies CASSLDVIGELFF.

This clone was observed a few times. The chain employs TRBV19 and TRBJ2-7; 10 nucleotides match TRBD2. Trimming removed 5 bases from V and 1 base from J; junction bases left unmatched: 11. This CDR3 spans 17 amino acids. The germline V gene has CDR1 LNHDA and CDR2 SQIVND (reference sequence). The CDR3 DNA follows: TGTGCCAGTAGTCCAGAGCGGGAGGGCCTGAAGTCCTACGAGCAGTACTTC. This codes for CASSPEREGLKSYEQYF.

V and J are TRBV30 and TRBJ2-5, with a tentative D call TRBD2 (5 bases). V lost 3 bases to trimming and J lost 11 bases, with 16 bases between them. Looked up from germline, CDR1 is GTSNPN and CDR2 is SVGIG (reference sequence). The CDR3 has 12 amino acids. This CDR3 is CAWSQEGRGQYF. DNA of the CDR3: TGTGCCTGGAGCCAAGAGGGCCGGGGACAGTACTTC.

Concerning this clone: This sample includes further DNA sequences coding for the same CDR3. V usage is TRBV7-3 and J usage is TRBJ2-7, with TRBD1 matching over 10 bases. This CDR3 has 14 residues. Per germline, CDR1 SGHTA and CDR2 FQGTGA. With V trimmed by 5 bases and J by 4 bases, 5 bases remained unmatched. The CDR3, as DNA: TGTGCCAGCAGCCTTGACAGGGGGCCGTACGAGCAGTACTTC. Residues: CASSLDRGPYEQYF. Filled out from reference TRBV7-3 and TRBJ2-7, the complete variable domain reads GAGVSQTPSNKVTEKGKYVELRCDPISGHTALYWYRQSLGQGPEFLIYFQGTGAADDSGLPNDRFFAVRPEGSVSTLKIQRTERGDSAVYLCASSLDRGPYEQYFGPGTRLTVT.

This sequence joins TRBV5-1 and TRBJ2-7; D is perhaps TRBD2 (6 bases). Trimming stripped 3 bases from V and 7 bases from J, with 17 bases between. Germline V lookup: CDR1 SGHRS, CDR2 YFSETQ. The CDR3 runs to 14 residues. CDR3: CASSSSGAEGEQYF. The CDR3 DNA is TGCGCCAGCAGCTCCTCGGGAGCAGAGGGGGAGCAGTACTTC.

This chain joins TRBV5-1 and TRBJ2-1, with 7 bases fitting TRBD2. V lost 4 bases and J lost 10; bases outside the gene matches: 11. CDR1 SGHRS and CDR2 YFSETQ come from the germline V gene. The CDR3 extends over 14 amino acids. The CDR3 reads CASSVSFGGGEQFF. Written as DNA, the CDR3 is TGCGCCAGCAGCGTAAGCTTCGGGGGAGGGGAGCAGTTCTTC.

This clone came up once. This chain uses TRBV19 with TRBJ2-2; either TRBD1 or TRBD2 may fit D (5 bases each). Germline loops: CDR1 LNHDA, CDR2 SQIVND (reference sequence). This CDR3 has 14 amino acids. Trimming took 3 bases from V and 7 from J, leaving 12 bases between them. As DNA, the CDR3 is TGTGCCAGTAGTATCAACGAGGGGTACGGGGAGCTGTTTTTT. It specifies CASSINEGYGELFF.

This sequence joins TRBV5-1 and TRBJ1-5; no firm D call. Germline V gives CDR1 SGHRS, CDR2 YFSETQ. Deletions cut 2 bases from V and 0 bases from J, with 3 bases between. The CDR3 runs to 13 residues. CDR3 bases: TGCGCCAGCAGCTTAGTTAGCAATCAGCCCCAGCATTTT. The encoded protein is CASSLVSNQPQHF.

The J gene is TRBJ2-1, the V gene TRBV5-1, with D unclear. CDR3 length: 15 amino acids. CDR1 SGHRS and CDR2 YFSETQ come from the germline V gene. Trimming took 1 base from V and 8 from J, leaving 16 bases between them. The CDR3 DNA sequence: TGCGCCAGCAGCTTGTCTAACCGTCTCTGGGATGAGCAGTTCTTC. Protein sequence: CASSLSNRLWDEQFF. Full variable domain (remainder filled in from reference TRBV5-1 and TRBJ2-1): KAGVTQTPRYLIKTRGQQVTLSCSPISGHRSVSWYQQTPGQGLQFLFEYFSETQRNKGNFPGRFSGRQFSNSRSEMNVSTLELGDSALYLCASSLSNRLWDEQFFGPGTRLTVL.

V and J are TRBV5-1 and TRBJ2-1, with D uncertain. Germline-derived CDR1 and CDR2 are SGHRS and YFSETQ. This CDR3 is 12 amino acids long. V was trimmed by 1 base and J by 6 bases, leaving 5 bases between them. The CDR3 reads CASSLLGNEQFF. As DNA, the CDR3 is TGCGCCAGCAGCTTGCTTGGCAATGAGCAGTTCTTC.

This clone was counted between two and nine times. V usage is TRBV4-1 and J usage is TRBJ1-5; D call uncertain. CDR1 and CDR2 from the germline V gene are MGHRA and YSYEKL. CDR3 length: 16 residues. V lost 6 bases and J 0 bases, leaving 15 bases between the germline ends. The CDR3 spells CASSRSTIDSNQPQHF. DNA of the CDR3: TGCGCCAGCAGTCGAAGCACGATAGATAGCAATCAGCCCCAGCATTTT.

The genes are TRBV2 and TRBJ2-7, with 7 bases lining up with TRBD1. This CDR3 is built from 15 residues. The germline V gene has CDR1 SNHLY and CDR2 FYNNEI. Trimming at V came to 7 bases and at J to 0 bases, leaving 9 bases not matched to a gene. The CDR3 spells CASTPGPGGSYEQYF. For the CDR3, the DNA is TGTGCCAGCACACCGGGCCCAGGGGGCTCCTACGAGCAGTACTTC.

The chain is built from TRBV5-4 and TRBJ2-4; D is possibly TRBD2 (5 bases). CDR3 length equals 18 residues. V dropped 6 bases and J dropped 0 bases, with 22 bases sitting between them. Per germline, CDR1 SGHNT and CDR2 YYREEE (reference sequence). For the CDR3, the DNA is TGTGCCAGCATCCCCCCGGACTCGTCAGTTCTAGCCAAAAACATTCAGTACTTC. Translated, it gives CASIPPDSSVLAKNIQYF.

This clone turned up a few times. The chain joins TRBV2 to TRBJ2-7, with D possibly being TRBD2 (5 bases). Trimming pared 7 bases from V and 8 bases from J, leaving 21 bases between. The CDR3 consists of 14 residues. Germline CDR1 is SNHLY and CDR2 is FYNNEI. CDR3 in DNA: TGTGCCAGCACCAGTTCGGAGCGGAGCCTAAAGCAGTACTTC. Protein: CASTSSERSLKQYF.

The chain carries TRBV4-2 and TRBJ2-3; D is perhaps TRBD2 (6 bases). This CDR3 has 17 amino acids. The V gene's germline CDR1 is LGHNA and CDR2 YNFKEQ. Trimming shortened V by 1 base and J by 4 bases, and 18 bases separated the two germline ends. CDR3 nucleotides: TGTGCCAGCAGCCAAGGTCTAGCGCCGGGTAATTCAGATACGCAGTATTTT. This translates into CASSQGLAPGNSDTQYF.

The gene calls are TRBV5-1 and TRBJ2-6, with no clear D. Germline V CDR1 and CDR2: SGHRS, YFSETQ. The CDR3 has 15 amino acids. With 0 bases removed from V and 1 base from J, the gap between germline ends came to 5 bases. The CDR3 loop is CASSLVVSGANVLTF. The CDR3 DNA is TGCGCCAGCAGCTTGGTAGTTTCTGGGGCCAACGTCCTGACTTTC.

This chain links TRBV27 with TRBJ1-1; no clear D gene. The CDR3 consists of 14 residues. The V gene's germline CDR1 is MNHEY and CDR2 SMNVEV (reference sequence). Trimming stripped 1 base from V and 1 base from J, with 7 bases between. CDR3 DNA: TGTGCCAGCAGTTTATTTCCAGCGAACACTGAAGCTTTCTTT. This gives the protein CASSLFPANTEAFF.